This record looks at one T cell receptor (beta chain) sequence and its context. The antigen remains undetermined. The sample originates from a study of Graves' ophthalmopathy and Graves' hyperthyroidism. Overall study findings and caveats: Stable hyperthyroidism and ophthalmopathy were told apart by a 13-signature model, which achieved around 90% sensitivity and roughly 80% specificity.

Amplification from RNA transcripts yielded the TCR beta CDR3 regions. First-round RT-PCR with HTBI primers preceded a second-round multiplex PCR. A single record per CDR3 protein comes from TCRdb applying MiXCR to the multiplex PCR reads. Of over a million distinct CDR3 sequences listed, about 40% are singletons. The CDR3 runs to 17 residues. V gave up 3 bases and J gave up 1 base, with 19 bases separating them. Germline-derived CDR1 and CDR2 are SGDLS and YYNGEE. Patients newly diagnosed with hyperthyroidism, under 2 months' duration, were aged 18 to 65, the study reports. The rearrangement joins TRBV9 to TRBJ2-5; TRBD1 is a possible D gene (7 bases). This sequence was found in an adult man with Graves' hyperthyroidism. Specimen: peripheral blood or thyroid tissue (not recorded which). Here the CDR3 reads CASSAKGAGNIQETQYF. The CDR3 DNA sequence: TGTGCCAGCAGCGCTAAGGGGGCGGGGAATATCCAAGAGACCCAGTACTTC.